Presented here are 8 T cell receptor beta chains from one specimen sequenced in a study of blood T cell repertoires in COVID-19 (dated by TCRdb to 2019 to 2021). The library was produced with the immunoSEQ multiplex PCR assay. TCRdb holds this immuneACCESS table with in-frame rearrangements only. Some clones are missing; in checked studies, unresolved V genes explain under half, and the rest has no known cause. The table for this sample lists about 200,000 clones; 70% to 90% of them were counted only once. The biggest ten clones account for around 1.5% of the sample. Specimen: peripheral blood. The receptors derive from a man between 18 and 29 years old with active or convalescent COVID-19.

This chain links TRBV19 with TRBJ2-1; D is unclear. V lost 6 bases and J 4 bases, leaving 7 bases between the germline ends. Looked up from germline, CDR1 is LNHDA and CDR2 is SQIVND (reference sequence). This CDR3 has 12 amino acids. The CDR3 sequence: CASSLQYNEQFF. The DNA of the CDR3 is TGTGCCAGTAGCCTACAGTACAATGAGCAGTTCTTC.

CDR3 bases: TGTGCCTGGAGTACCGGGACAGGGGTGAACAATGAGCAGTTCTTC. Translation: CAWSTGTGVNNEQFF. V gene TRBV30 combines with J gene TRBJ2-1; TRBD1 matches at 10 bases. This CDR3 has 15 residues. Germline V gene lookup returns CDR1 GTSNPN and CDR2 SVGIG (reference sequence). Trimming at V came to 2 bases and at J to 5 bases, leaving 6 bases not matched to a gene.

The CDR3 DNA is TGTGCCAGCAGCCGAGCGACAGGTGCCTCCTACGAGCAGTACTTC. Its translation is CASSRATGASYEQYF. This chain connects TRBV7-9 to TRBJ2-7; D possibly corresponds to TRBD1 (6 bases). Trimming cost V 5 bases and J 0 bases, with 14 bases left between them. The V gene's germline CDR1 is SEHNR and CDR2 FQNEAQ (reference sequence). This CDR3 is 15 amino acids long.

The V and J genes are TRBV24-1 and TRBJ1-1, with D unresolved. The germline gives CDR1 KGHDR, CDR2 SFDVKD. V was cut by 9 bases and J by 1 base, with 11 bases left in between. This CDR3 contains 13 residues. Here the CDR3 DNA reads TGTGCCACCTCCGAGGGAAGGAACACTGAAGCTTTCTTT. Its translation is CATSEGRNTEAFF.

The CDR3 loop is CASSVEGRRDRAREQYF. The CDR3 DNA is TGTGCCAGCAGCGTAGAAGGTAGGAGGGACAGGGCGCGCGAGCAGTACTTC. This chain uses TRBV9 with TRBJ2-7; 9 bases line up with TRBD1. Germline lookup yields CDR1 SGDLS and CDR2 YYNGEE. Germline trimming cut 0 bases from V and 6 bases from J; bases unmatched to any gene: 13. This CDR3 region has 17 residues.

V and J are TRBV18 and TRBJ2-7, with D perhaps TRBD1 (6 bases). Germline-derived CDR1 and CDR2 are KGHSH and LQKENI. V shed 2 bases and J shed 0 bases, with 17 bases lying between them. The CDR3 loop spans 17 amino acids. The CDR3 DNA reads as TGTGCCAGCTCACCAGGGGGCGGAGGTCGGTTCTCCTACGAGCAGTACTTC. Protein: CASSPGGGGRFSYEQYF.

The CDR3 loop is CASSFHGVERAPLTGELFF. The CDR3 nucleotides read TGTGCCAGCAGCTTTCACGGGGTAGAGCGGGCGCCCCTCACCGGGGAGCTGTTTTTT. The V call is TRBV5-8, the J call TRBJ2-2; D possibly corresponds to TRBD2 (6 bases). CDR1 is SGHTS and CDR2 is YDEGEE in the germline V gene. V dropped 2 bases and J dropped 4 bases, with 24 bases sitting between them. The CDR3 loop spans 19 amino acids.

CDR3 loop: CASSQVHKKQVNTEAFF. The DNA for the CDR3 is TGTGCCAGCAGCCAAGTACACAAAAAACAGGTGAACACTGAAGCTTTCTTT. This chain links TRBV14 with TRBJ1-1; perhaps TRBD1 as D (5 bases). V was cut by 1 base and J by 0 bases, with 15 bases left in between. The CDR3 sequence is 17 residues long. From germline, CDR1 is SGHDN and CDR2 FVKESK.